The rows below give T cell receptor beta chains drawn from one sample of a study of blood T cell repertoires in COVID-19. Here immunoSEQ multiplex PCR was the method, and the copy in TCRdb shows in-frame clones only, minus some. The sample holds approximately 230,000 clones, just under 85% seen once. The sequencing input was peripheral blood. Source of these receptors: an older man with acute or convalescent COVID-19. The CDR3 runs from the conserved cysteine through the conserved F or W. D genes are given only for firm matches. Rows give clone size only sometimes, using once, few, many, or a class for an expanded clone.

J	V	D	size	DNA	CDR3
TRBJ2-2	TRBV28	-	-	TGTGCCAGCAGTTTACTAGTACTAGGAAAGAACACCGGGGAGCTGTTTTTT	CASSLLVLGKNTGELFF
TRBJ1-6	TRBV6-5	TRBD1	-	TGTGCCAGCAGTCCCGACAGGGCCGGTAATTCACCCCTCCACTTT	CASSPDRAGNSPLHF
TRBJ1-1	TRBV6-2/TRBV6-3	-	few	TGTGCCAGCAGTTACTCGTTTGCGGGGAACACTGAAGCTTTCTTT	CASSYSFAGNTEAFF
TRBJ2-1	TRBV10-3	TRBD2	-	TGTGCCATCAGTCACGCTAGCGGGGGGGCGAATGAGCAGTTCTTC	CAISHASGGANEQFF
TRBJ1-1	TRBV7-9	-	-	TGTGCCAGCAGCCGGGACTCCGACACTGAAGCTTTCTTT	CASSRDSDTEAFF
TRBJ2-2	TRBV5-4	-	-	TGTGCCAGCAGCCACCTCGGGGGGCTCGCGAACACCGGGGAGCTGTTTTTT	CASSHLGGLANTGELFF
TRBJ1-1	TRBV7-9	TRBD1	once	TGTGCCAGCAGCCCGGGGACAGGGGGAGGAACTGAAGCTTTCTTT	CASSPGTGGGTEAFF
TRBJ2-3	TRBV2	TRBD2	-	TGTGCCAGCAGACTAGCGGGAGTAGGCACAGATACGCAGTATTTT	CASRLAGVGTDTQYF
TRBJ1-4	TRBV5-1	TRBD1	-	TGCGCCAGCAGCCGGGACAGCTCTAATGAAAAACTGTTTTTT	CASSRDSSNEKLFF
TRBJ2-3	TRBV5-1	-	few	TGCGCCAGCAGCCCCACGGGGAGCGGGAGCACAGATACGCAGTATTTT	CASSPTGSGSTDTQYF
TRBJ2-7	TRBV24-1	TRBD1	-	TGTGCCACCAGTAAGGGACAGGGATCCTACGAGCAGTACTTC	CATSKGQGSYEQYF
TRBJ1-2	TRBV5-1	TRBD1	-	TGCGCCAGCAGACCTCCGTACAGGGGGGCGAACTATGGCTACACCTTC	CASRPPYRGANYGYTF
TRBJ2-7	TRBV9	TRBD1	-	TGTGCCAGCAGTAAATACAGGGGGCCGGGTGAGCAGTACTTC	CASSKYRGPGEQYF
TRBJ1-1	TRBV11-2	-	-	TGTGCCAGCAGCTTAACGAGGACTGAAGCTTTCTTT	CASSLTRTEAFF